Included here is one T cell receptor (beta chain) sequence, with context. These data originate in a study of T cells after yellow fever vaccination. CDR3 length equals 14 residues. The V gene lost 1 base and the J gene lost 3 bases, with 7 bases spanning the gap. CDR1 and CDR2 from the germline V gene are SGHVS and FQNEAQ. TCRdb re-called the 5' RACE reads with MiXCR, one entry per CDR3 protein. The sample contains more than 450,000 distinct CDR3 sequences, about a fifth of which appear only once. The chain joins TRBV7-8 to TRBJ2-1; D is ambiguous. This specimen consisted of PBMCs, obtained 20 to 25 days after the first yellow fever vaccination. This receptor was identified in a man in his late teens or twenties who received the YFV17D yellow fever vaccine. CDR3 sequence: CASSLGPLYNEQFF. DNA of the CDR3: TGTGCCAGCAGCTTAGGCCCCCTCTACAATGAGCAGTTCTTC.